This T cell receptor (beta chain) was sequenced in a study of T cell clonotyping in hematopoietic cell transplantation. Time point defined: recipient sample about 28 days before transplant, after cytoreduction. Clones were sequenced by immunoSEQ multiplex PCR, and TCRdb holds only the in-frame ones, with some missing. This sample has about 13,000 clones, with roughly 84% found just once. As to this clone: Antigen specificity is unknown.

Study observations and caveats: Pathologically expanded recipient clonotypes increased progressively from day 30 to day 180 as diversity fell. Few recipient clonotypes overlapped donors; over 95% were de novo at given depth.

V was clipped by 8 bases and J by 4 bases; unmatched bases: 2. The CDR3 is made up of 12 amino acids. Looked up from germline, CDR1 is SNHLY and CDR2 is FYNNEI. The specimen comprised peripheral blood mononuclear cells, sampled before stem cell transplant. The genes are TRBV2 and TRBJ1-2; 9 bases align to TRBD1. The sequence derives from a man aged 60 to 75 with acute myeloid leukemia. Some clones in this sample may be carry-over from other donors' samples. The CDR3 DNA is TGTGCCAGCGGGACAGGGACCTATGGCTACACCTTC. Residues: CASGTGTYGYTF.